The TCR beta chain described here comes from a study of shared clonotypes between healthy human individuals. In the naive CD8 group, cells lacked CD45RO and were positively selected for CCR7, so terminally differentiated effector memory CD45RA+ cells were left out. All the donors were Caucasian adults who lived in Nashville, Tennessee. Data came from immunoSEQ multiplex PCR; TCRdb stores just in-frame clones and leaves some out. The table has around 2,000,000 clones, 93% seen once; the top ten hold around 1.7%. CDR3 length: 14 amino acids. Losses at the gene ends were 6 bases for V and 1 base for J; bases not matched to a gene: 5. CDR1 is MNHEY and CDR2 is SMNVEV in the germline V gene (reference sequence).

The TCR comes from a man between 18 and 29 years old in good health. Some clones in this sample may be carry-over from other donors' samples. Sequenced input: naive CD8+ T cells from PBMCs. The chain recombines TRBV27 with TRBJ1-1; 7 nucleotides align to TRBD1. The CDR3 coding sequence is TGTGCCAGCAGGTCCCCAGGGGGGAACACTGAAGCTTTCTTT. It codes for CASRSPGGNTEAFF.